This TCR beta chain is from a study of T cell repertoires in aging, cancer and after chemotherapy. Background on the study: Six age groups, ranging from 30 or younger to 70 or older, included the donors. The study, taken as a whole, reports: In healthy donors, age-related TCR diversity loss mainly reflected lost richness. Across the chemotherapy interval, each cancer cohort showed higher median generation probability, suggesting thymic rebound.

This clonotype is medium-sized within its sample. Its antigen is not known. A mixed TRB-A/B primer pool amplified rearranged TRB by multiplex touch-down PCR. Via MiXCR, TCRdb re-called the multiplex PCR reads, giving one row per CDR3 protein. The sample consists of thousands of distinct CDR3 sequences, roughly 21% of them appearing once. The template was genomic DNA from peripheral blood, not RNA. This receptor was taken from a human donor in good health. The donor label of this sample is uncertain. Sequencing was done on a sample of blood.

In DNA form, the CDR3 reads TGTGCCAGCAGGGACAGGGCACTAACGGGAGGCAATCAGCCCCAGCATTTT. Translating it yields CASRDRALTGGNQPQHF. The chain has TRBV6-5 and TRBJ1-5, with 8 bases fitting TRBD1. The CDR3 is made up of 17 amino acids. Germline assignment: CDR1 MNHEY and CDR2 SVGAGI. Trimming took 6 bases from V and 2 from J; bases not matched to a gene: 12.